This is a list of T cell receptor beta chains from one sample in a study of shared clonotypes between healthy human individuals. Sequencing was performed with immunoSEQ multiplex PCR; in TCRdb, only in-frame clones are kept and a portion is missing. The sample holds about 2.1 million clones; roughly 95% are singletons and the top ten take approximately 1.6%. The sequencing sample was made of naive CD8+ T cells from PBMCs. The receptors derive from a man younger than 35 in good health. Some clones in this sample may be carry-over from other donors' samples. Both conserved end residues are part of each CDR3.

>TRBV4-3
CASSQDIGQGGNEQFF
>TRBV4-3
CASSQGLGTGNTIYF
>TRBV5-1
CASSLVSGNERGANVLTF
>TRBV5-6
CASSLRLAGVLYEQFF
>TRBV27
CASSLSPPSVTGNTIYF
>TRBV27
CASSPTRQGPYGYTF
>TRBV7-3
CASSMTSGRRGDTQYF
>TRBV5-6
CASRGGVHLYNEQFF
>TRBV5-1
CASSLTVGDEQYF
>TRBV5-5
CASSISGPPTDTQYF
>TRBV28
CASSTRDRIDGYTF
>TRBV2
CASSPKLLGRGTEGYTF
>TRBV7-2
CASTLPQKGAYDTGELFF
>TRBV11-2
CASSLDRALAGNEQFF
>TRBV7-3
CASSPRRGGGKVEQFF
>TRBV6-6
CASSTSLEQYF
>TRBV15
CATSRDREPPNEQFF
>TRBV13
CASSPRLAVHYEQYF
>TRBV28
CASSGLAGDGEQFF
>TRBV7-9
CASSFDYQTRENTQYF
>TRBV4-1
CASSQDAGRGNEQFF
>TRBV19
CASSIPPRAGELFF
>TRBV5-6
CASSLTDYSYEQYF
>TRBV30
CAWTRGAMNTEAFF
>TRBV27
CASSQAGAYEQYF
>TRBV7-8
CASSLLYLQETQYF
>TRBV11-2
CASSYGSYEQYF
>TRBV7-3
CASSVKGGYEQYF
>TRBV6-5
CASSYSAANYGYTF
>TRBV7-3
CASSVGTSIYNEQFF
>TRBV9
CASSVAPGLEGIQYF
>TRBV7-9
CASRWDWQETQYF
>TRBV28
CASSPEGAVQETQYF
>TRBV30
CAWSVLRGIEAFF
>TRBV4-3
CASSQDGRDSTGELFF
>TRBV15
CATSRDRGRTGELFF
>TRBV7-9
CASSPGARSYNEQFF
>TRBV29-1
CSVEGGVIYNEQFF
>TRBV11-2
CASCARGGTEAFF
>TRBV7-9
CASSPRPASSYNEQFF
>TRBV28
CASSLSGGAFF
>TRBV5-1
CASSLRRESTDTQYF
>TRBV7-8
CASSPRAGGPDTQYF
>TRBV28
CASSPLGGQGLQYF
>TRBV30
CAWRVVAYNEQFF
>TRBV5-1
CASSSRDSPYEQYF
>TRBV6-5
CASSPGQGLTYEQYF
>TRBV6-1
CARLGFGQGYEQYF